The clone carrying this TCR beta chain was seen a handful of times. Its matching antigen is unknown. This specimen belongs to a study of early T cells in non-severe SARS-CoV-2 infection. Whole-study context: With bulk RNA from unsorted whole blood as input, sequencing yielded unpaired chains. Broader study findings: Matches to VDJdb favored anti-spike CD8 responses and missed private and CD4 specificities.

Individual cDNA molecules carried attached unique molecular identifiers. One entry per CDR3 protein results from TCRdb running MiXCR on the 5' RACE reads. Of around 57,000 distinct CDR3 sequences listed, 11% are singletons. The CDR3 contains 15 residues. V lost 0 bases to trimming and J lost 0 bases, with 12 bases between them. In germline, CDR1 is DFQATT, CDR2 SNEGSKA (reference sequence). This receptor was taken from an adult who was a healthcare worker with PCR-confirmed SARS-CoV-2 infection or an uninfected control (not recorded which). Source material: whole blood. The rearrangement joins TRBV20-1 to TRBJ2-7; tentative D call: TRBD2 (5 bases). The CDR3 loop reads CSAREGGGFSYEQYF. The DNA of the CDR3 is TGCAGTGCTAGAGAAGGTGGAGGTTTCTCCTACGAGCAGTACTTC.